Listed here are 8 T cell receptor beta chains from one sample, sequenced in a study of cytomegalovirus exposure and HLA in healthy donors. The PCR used 60 Vbeta and 13 Jbeta primers. TCRdb's copy holds only in-frame clones and misses some; the assay was immunoSEQ multiplex PCR. The repertoire holds tens of thousands of clones, with over 70% as singletons. Sequenced: PBMCs. The receptor source for this set is a middle-aged man in good health and CMV-seronegative.

This rearrangement joins TRBV4-3 to TRBJ2-7, with 11 bases fitting TRBD2. Germline CDR1 LGHNA, CDR2 YSLEER. The CDR3 runs to 18 residues. J was trimmed by 6 bases and V by 0 bases; bases with no gene match: 13. CDR3 loop: CASSQEGSGRAVFREQYF. DNA for the CDR3: TGCGCCAGCAGCCAAGAAGGTAGCGGGAGGGCCGTATTTCGCGAGCAGTACTTC.

This clone occurred once. The chain links TRBV11-2 to TRBJ2-7; D is uncertain. The V and J ends lost 5 bases and 3 bases respectively, with 11 bases between them. The CDR3 length is 13 residues. CDR1 and CDR2 (germline): SGHAT, FQNNGV. The CDR3 sequence is CASSIGASYEQYF. The CDR3 DNA is TGTGCCAGCAGCATAGGCGCTAGCTACGAGCAGTACTTC.

V usage is TRBV9 and J usage is TRBJ1-1; no definite D call. CDR3 size: 13 residues. Germline loops: CDR1 SGDLS, CDR2 YYNGEE. The V gene lost 4 bases and the J gene lost 1 base, with 8 bases spanning the gap. CDR3 nucleotide sequence: TGTGCCAGCAGCTCCGCGCAGAACACTGAAGCTTTCTTT. It translates to CASSSAQNTEAFF.

The CDR3 region is CARSEGGARYGYTF. The CDR3 nucleotides are TGTGCCAGAAGCGAAGGAGGGGCTCGCTATGGCTACACCTTC. The chain combines TRBV30 with TRBJ1-2, with D maybe TRBD1 (5 bases). The V and J ends lost 8 bases and 4 bases respectively, with 20 bases between them. This CDR3 has 14 amino acids. Germline CDR1 reads GTSNPN; CDR2 reads SVGIG (reference sequence).

In its sample, this clone was seen a few times. V gene TRBV7-2 combines with J gene TRBJ1-3; a weak D match, TRBD1 (5 bases). Trimming left V 4 bases short and J 2 bases short, with 12 bases between. This CDR3 contains 15 residues. Germline CDR1 reads SGHTA; CDR2 reads FQGNSA. The CDR3 nucleotides are TGTGCCAGCAGCTATCAGGGTTTGCCTGGAAACACCATATATTTT. Protein sequence: CASSYQGLPGNTIYF.

The V call is TRBV10-2, the J call TRBJ2-3; 10 bases are shared with TRBD2. V shed 4 bases and J 2 bases; nucleotides not matched to a gene: 9. Per germline, CDR1 WSHSY and CDR2 SAAADI. The CDR3 is 17 residues long. This CDR3 is CASSGTLAGGATDTQYF. CDR3 sequence (DNA): TGCGCCAGCAGTGGCACCTTAGCGGGGGGCGCCACAGATACGCAGTATTTT.

V gene TRBV9 combines with J gene TRBJ1-3; D gene uncertain. This CDR3 is built from 15 residues. Per the germline V gene, CDR1 is SGDLS and CDR2 is YYNGEE. Trimming cost V 0 bases and J 0 bases, with 7 bases left between them. CDR3: CASSVDEDSGNTIYF. CDR3 DNA: TGTGCCAGCAGCGTAGATGAGGACTCTGGAAACACCATATATTTT.

The chain uses TRBV11-3 and TRBJ2-6; D may be TRBD2 (6 bases). The V gene's germline CDR1 is SGHNT and CDR2 YENEEA. V was shortened by 6 bases and J by 0 bases, with 15 bases between the two germline ends. This CDR3 is built from 17 residues. CDR3 sequence: CASSRGTGSSGANVLTF. In DNA form, the CDR3 reads TGTGCCAGCAGTCGCGGGACGGGCAGCTCTGGGGCCAACGTCCTGACTTTC.